This passage covers 26 T cell receptor beta chains from one sample sequenced in a study of cytomegalovirus exposure and HLA in healthy donors. Primers: 60 Vbeta forward and 13 Jbeta reverse. Profiling relied on immunoSEQ multiplex PCR, and the TCRdb table lists in-frame clones only, not all of them. Here the sample spans tens of thousands of clones, more than 70% being singletons. The sample taken for sequencing was PBMCs. All receptors come from a woman between 40 and 50 years old in good health and CMV-seropositive.

The chain couples TRBV30 to TRBJ1-6; 7 nucleotides align to TRBD1. Germline V gene lookup returns CDR1 GTSNPN and CDR2 SVGIG (reference sequence). This CDR3 spans 14 amino acids. V lost 5 bases and J lost 5; bases outside the gene matches: 6. The chain's CDR3 is CAWQQGQNNSPLHF. CDR3 in DNA: TGTGCCTGGCAACAGGGACAGAATAATTCACCCCTCCACTTT.

This chain connects TRBV7-3 to TRBJ2-7, with D possibly TRBD2 on 5 matching bases. V lost 1 base, J lost 7 bases, and 17 bases lay in between. There are 15 residues in the CDR3. Germline V CDR1 and CDR2: SGHTA, FQGTGA. CDR3 DNA: TGTGCCAGCAGCTTAAGACCCGGGATCTCTGGTGAGCAGTACTTC. As protein: CASSLRPGISGEQYF. Supplemented by reference TRBV7-3 and TRBJ2-7, the full variable domain reads GAGVSQTPSNKVTEKGKYVELRCDPISGHTALYWYRQSLGQGPEFLIYFQGTGAADDSGLPNDRFFAVRPEGSVSTLKIQRTERGDSAVYLCASSLRPGISGEQYFGPGTRLTVT.

The chain carries TRBV2 and TRBJ2-2; D perhaps matches TRBD1 (7 bases). Germline CDR1 reads SNHLY; CDR2 reads FYNNEI. V was cut by 7 bases and J by 8 bases, with 20 bases left in between. The length of the CDR3 is 15 residues. The CDR3 loop is CASTGGQFSLGELFF. DNA for the CDR3: TGTGCCAGCACCGGGGGACAGTTCTCCTTGGGGGAGCTGTTTTTT. The complete variable domain, with remaining parts taken from reference TRBV2 and TRBJ2-2, reads EPEVTQTPSHQVTQMGQEVILRCVPISNHLYFYWYRQILGQKVEFLVSFYNNEISEKSEIFDDQFSVERPDGSNFTLKIRSTKLEDSAMYFCASTGGQFSLGELFFGEGSRLTVL.

V is TRBV7-3 and J is TRBJ2-7, with 7 bases that match TRBD2. The CDR3 is 14 amino acids. With 2 bases clipped from V and 0 bases from J, the junction kept 1 base outside the gene matches. CDR1 SGHTA and CDR2 FQGTGA come from the germline V gene. CDR3 in amino acids: CASSLQRGSYEQYF. The CDR3 nucleotides read TGTGCCAGCAGCTTACAGCGGGGCTCCTACGAGCAGTACTTC.

This rearrangement joins TRBV29-1 to TRBJ1-1, with 9 bases lining up with TRBD1. V gave up 6 bases and J gave up 4 bases; unmatched junction bases: 15. This CDR3 is 16 amino acids long. Germline V gives CDR1 SQVTM, CDR2 ANQGSEA. The CDR3 nucleotides read TGCAGCGTCGAGACCAGGATAGGGACAGGGACCACTGAAGCTTTCTTT. Its translation: CSVETRIGTGTTEAFF.

V gene TRBV5-1 combines with J gene TRBJ2-5, with 9 bases identical to TRBD1. Losses at the gene ends were 4 bases for V and 5 bases for J; bases not matched to a gene: 15. Germline CDR1 reads SGHRS; CDR2 reads YFSETQ. This CDR3 spans 17 amino acids. CDR3 sequence reads: CASSLQGAVRSGETQYF. In nucleotides, the CDR3 is TGCGCCAGCAGCCTACAGGGGGCCGTGAGGTCGGGGGAGACCCAGTACTTC.

This chain uses TRBV25-1 with TRBJ2-1; 8 bases match TRBD2. The CDR3 runs 14 residues. V dropped 6 bases and J dropped 5; count of bases not matched to a gene: 6. CDR1 is MGHDK and CDR2 is SYGVNS in the germline V gene. The CDR3 reads CASRGLVINNEQFF. The CDR3, as DNA: TGTGCCAGCAGGGGACTAGTAATCAACAATGAGCAGTTCTTC. Filled out from reference TRBV25-1 and TRBJ2-1, the complete variable domain reads EADIYQTPRYLVIGTGKKITLECSQTMGHDKMYWYQQDPGMELHLIHYSYGVNSTEKGDLSSESTVSRIRTEHFPLTLESARPSHTSQYLCASRGLVINNEQFFGPGTRLTVL.

The chain links TRBV29-1 to TRBJ2-3; a weak D match, TRBD2 (6 bases). The V end lost 4 bases, the J end lost 5 bases, and 13 bases lay between the germline ends. The CDR3 covers 13 residues. CDR1 and CDR2 from the germline V gene are SQVTM and ANQGSEA. The CDR3 DNA follows: TGCAGCGTTGTCAGCGGAGGGGAAGATACGCAGTATTTT. Protein: CSVVSGGEDTQYF.

V is TRBV19 and J is TRBJ1-5; D gene unclear. The CDR3 is 14 amino acids. Germline V gene lookup returns CDR1 LNHDA and CDR2 SQIVND (reference sequence). The V end lost 10 bases, the J end lost 2 bases, and 15 bases lay between the germline ends. The CDR3 region is CATGLVYGNQPQHF. In DNA form, the CDR3 reads TGTGCCACCGGTTTGGTGTACGGCAATCAGCCCCAGCATTTT.

This clone was detected only a few times. The chain carries TRBV2 and TRBJ1-5; tentatively, D is TRBD1 (6 bases). Trimming removed 7 bases at V and 2 bases at J, with 12 bases between. Germline V gene lookup returns CDR1 SNHLY and CDR2 FYNNEI. This CDR3 is built from 14 residues. In DNA, the CDR3 is TGTGCCAGCACTGGGGCAGGGGGCAATCAGCCCCAGCATTTT. Protein sequence: CASTGAGGNQPQHF.

This sequence joins TRBV2 and TRBJ1-5, with 7 bases fitting TRBD1. V was clipped by 3 bases and J by 2 bases; unmatched bases: 7. The CDR3 is 16 amino acids. The germline V gene encodes CDR1 SNHLY and CDR2 FYNNEI. The CDR3 coding sequence is TGTGCCAGCAGTGATAGCACAGGGGTAGGCAATCAGCCCCAGCATTTT. It is translated as CASSDSTGVGNQPQHF. Filled out from reference TRBV2 and TRBJ1-5, the complete variable domain reads EPEVTQTPSHQVTQMGQEVILRCVPISNHLYFYWYRQILGQKVEFLVSFYNNEISEKSEIFDDQFSVERPDGSNFTLKIRSTKLEDSAMYFCASSDSTGVGNQPQHFGDGTRLSIL.

The CDR3 bases are TGTGCCAGTAGTATAGCCCGACAGGCCATGTCAACTAATGAAAAACTGTTTTTT. Translation gives CASSIARQAMSTNEKLFF. The rearrangement uses TRBV19 and TRBJ1-4; possibly TRBD1 for D (6 bases). Germline assignment: CDR1 LNHDA and CDR2 SQIVND (reference sequence). Trimming left V 1 base short and J 0 bases short, with 15 bases between. This CDR3 is 18 amino acids long.

The chain employs TRBV23-1 and TRBJ2-5, with TRBD2 identical over 12 bases. TRBV23-1 is flagged as an ORF with uncertain function. This CDR3 spans 16 amino acids. Germline trimming cut 1 base from V and 3 bases from J; bases unmatched to any gene: 3. CDR3 residues: CASSQYPSGGEETQYF. Written as DNA, the CDR3 is TGCGCCAGCAGTCAATATCCTAGCGGGGGGGAAGAGACCCAGTACTTC.

The chain recombines TRBV5-1 with TRBJ2-7; no clear D gene. V dropped 7 bases and J dropped 2 bases, with 4 bases sitting between them. From germline, CDR1 is SGHRS and CDR2 YFSETQ. The CDR3 runs 10 residues. CDR3 in DNA: TGCGCCAGCTGTACCTACGAGCAGTACTTC. It encodes CASCTYEQYF.

This clone was seen once. The chain combines TRBV10-3 with TRBJ1-5, with 8 nucleotides matching TRBD1. The CDR3 is 15 residues long. Per germline, CDR1 ENHRY and CDR2 SYGVKD. Germline trimming cut 3 bases from V and 1 base from J; bases unmatched to any gene: 2. The CDR3 region is CAISDDRGSNQPQHF. The CDR3 DNA follows: TGTGCCATCAGTGACGACAGGGGAAGCAATCAGCCCCAGCATTTT.

The V and J genes are TRBV6-5 and TRBJ2-1, with a tentative D call TRBD2 (6 bases). V lost 8 bases and J 4 bases, leaving 18 bases between the germline ends. Germline V gene data show CDR1 as MNHEY and CDR2 as SVGAGI. The CDR3 is made up of 15 amino acids. In nucleotides, the CDR3 is TGTGCCAGCCGGGCGACTAGTCCACCATACAATGAGCAGTTCTTC. Translating gives CASRATSPPYNEQFF.

Turning to this clone: The junction shows a germline mismatch at one end, possibly a read error. The rearrangement links TRBV7-9 to TRBJ1-1, with 7 bases fitting TRBD1. The CDR3 runs 16 residues. From germline, CDR1 is SEHNR and CDR2 FQNEAQ (reference sequence). The CDR3 bases are TGTTCCAGCAGCTTAGTGAGGGGGCGTGTAAACACTGAAGCTTTCTTT. This codes for CSSSLVRGRVNTEAFF.

This sequence joins TRBV19 and TRBJ2-3; maybe TRBD1 (5 bases). This CDR3 is built from 15 residues. V was shortened by 7 bases and J by 2 bases, with 16 bases between the two germline ends. Germline-derived CDR1 and CDR2 are LNHDA and SQIVND (reference sequence). The CDR3 DNA follows: TGTGCCAGTACCGAAGTTCAGGGCCTCACAGATACGCAGTATTTT. Its protein product is CASTEVQGLTDTQYF.

This clone was recorded a few times. The chain couples TRBV6-5 to TRBJ2-5; D not resolved. The germline gives CDR1 MNHEY, CDR2 SVGAGI. Trimming shortened V by 6 bases and J by 4 bases, and 6 bases separated the two germline ends. The CDR3 runs 11 residues. Here the CDR3 DNA reads TGTGCCAGCAGGAACTTAGAGACCCAGTACTTC. Amino acids: CASRNLETQYF.

The table lists this clone with a few counts. V and J are TRBV4-2 and TRBJ1-6; 7 nucleotides align to TRBD1. Germline CDR1 is LGHNA and CDR2 is YNFKEQ. There are 16 residues in the CDR3. Trimming removed 6 bases from V and 10 bases from J; junction bases left unmatched: 15. The CDR3 bases are TGTGCCAGCAGTTTCAAGATGGAGGGGGCAGGGTCACCCCTCCACTTT. Protein product: CASSFKMEGAGSPLHF.

The chain joins TRBV30 to TRBJ1-5; 8 positions match TRBD1. V shed 2 bases and J 2 bases; nucleotides not matched to a gene: 8. Germline values: CDR1 GTSNPN, CDR2 SVGIG (reference sequence). CDR3 length: 16 amino acids. The CDR3 spells CAWSPSGQGGNQPQHF. The DNA for the CDR3 is TGTGCCTGGAGTCCGTCTGGACAGGGAGGCAATCAGCCCCAGCATTTT.

This clone was observed a handful of times. V usage is TRBV19 and J usage is TRBJ2-4; D is perhaps TRBD1 (6 bases). The CDR3 length is 19 residues. V shed 2 bases and J shed 8 bases, with 28 bases lying between them. The germline gives CDR1 LNHDA, CDR2 SQIVND (reference sequence). CDR3 nucleotide sequence: TGTGCCAGTAGTATATCATCGCCGGGGCAGGCCCTAAGGGGGTACATTCAGTACTTC. The encoded protein is CASSISSPGQALRGYIQYF.

This clone was counted a few times. The chain carries TRBV7-8 and TRBJ2-7; 9 positions match TRBD1. V lost 7 bases to trimming and J lost 6 bases; unmatched junction nucleotides: 7. The germline V gene encodes CDR1 SGHVS and CDR2 FQNEAQ. This CDR3 has 13 residues. The CDR3 DNA reads TGTGCCAGCAATTGGGACAGGGCCCTCGAGCAGTACTTC. Amino acids: CASNWDRALEQYF.

The V call is TRBV7-6, the J call TRBJ1-4; 9 bases match TRBD1. CDR1 and CDR2 (germline): SGHVS, FNYEAQ. Germline trimming cut 0 bases from V and 11 bases from J; bases unmatched to any gene: 7. The CDR3 has 15 amino acids. The chain's CDR3 is CASSLALGQGGKLFF. CDR3 DNA: TGTGCCAGCAGCTTAGCGCTGGGACAGGGAGGGAAACTGTTTTTT.

This clone has more than one count but fewer than ten. The genes are TRBV6-5 and TRBJ2-1; the D gene is possibly TRBD2 (6 bases). The V gene's germline CDR1 is MNHEY and CDR2 SVGAGI. This CDR3 spans 15 amino acids. V was cut by 4 bases and J by 9 bases, with 19 bases left in between. CDR3 loop: CASSLRGTYNGEQFF. The CDR3 DNA sequence: TGTGCCAGCAGTTTACGGGGGACTTATAACGGTGAGCAGTTCTTC.

The J gene is TRBJ2-1, the V gene TRBV5-1; D may be TRBD2 (6 bases). V dropped 4 bases and J dropped 0 bases, with 11 bases sitting between them. The CDR3 loop spans 15 amino acids. Germline CDR1 SGHRS, CDR2 YFSETQ. The CDR3 loop reads CASSIGGSSYNEQFF. CDR3 bases: TGCGCCAGCAGCATTGGGGGGAGCTCCTACAATGAGCAGTTCTTC.